The 24 T cell receptor beta chains below all came from one sample that was sequenced in a study of Ad26.COV2.S vaccination and SARS-CoV-2 variants. The repertoire was sequenced with immunoSEQ multiplex PCR; TCRdb's copy has only in-frame clones and lacks some. The sample lists hundreds of thousands of clones; around 84% were seen once. Treatment denoted: roughly 18 received Ad26.COV2.S at low or high dose, single or two shots; about 5 received placebo; per-sample allocation not given. Following the first vaccine or placebo injection, samples were taken on day 63. Sequenced material: peripheral blood, taken in a trial of Ad26.COV2.S vaccine versus placebo. These receptors were taken from a person between 18 and 59 years old who received the Ad26.COV2.S COVID-19 vaccine or a placebo.

This clone has only one observation. Other DNA sequences within the sample encode an identical CDR3. V gene TRBV19 combines with J gene TRBJ2-7; D remains unclear. V lost 4 bases and J lost 1, with 5 bases in between. The CDR3 loop spans 12 amino acids. Germline-derived CDR1 and CDR2 are LNHDA and SQIVND (reference sequence). The DNA for the CDR3 is TGTGCCAGTAGTAGCGGTTCCTACGAGCAGTACTTC. Translating gives CASSSGSYEQYF.

The chain has TRBV6-6 and TRBJ2-1, with 7 bases identical to TRBD1. CDR1 and CDR2 from the germline V gene are MNHNY and SVGAGI (reference sequence). V was pared by 4 bases and J by 7 bases, with 10 bases of the junction left unmatched. The CDR3 consists of 15 residues. CDR3 loop: CASSFTGEAENEQFF. The CDR3 coding sequence is TGTGCCAGCAGTTTTACAGGGGAAGCAGAGAATGAGCAGTTCTTC.

V usage is TRBV5-4 and J usage is TRBJ2-3; TRBD2 aligns across 11 bases. The CDR3 contains 14 residues. Germline V gene sequence: CDR1 SGHNT, CDR2 YYREEE (reference sequence). Germline trimming cut 5 bases from V and 5 bases from J; bases unmatched to any gene: 4. CDR3 sequence (DNA): TGTGCCAGCAGGCAAGGACTAGCGGGAGATACGCAGTATTTT. Its protein product is CASRQGLAGDTQYF.

V is TRBV6-4 and J is TRBJ1-2; no definite D call. CDR1 MRHNA and CDR2 SNTAGT come from the germline V gene. V gave up 0 bases and J gave up 7 bases, with 6 bases separating them. The length of the CDR3 is 12 residues. CDR3 nucleotides: TGTGCCAGCAGTGACTCGAGCGGTGGCTACACCTTC. Protein product: CASSDSSGGYTF.

This clone was found a few times. V is TRBV10-1 and J is TRBJ2-3; TRBD2 matches at 11 bases. Trimming removed 2 bases from V and 2 bases from J; junction bases left unmatched: 6. This CDR3 has 17 residues. CDR1 and CDR2 (germline): WNHNN, SYGVQD (reference sequence). CDR3 region: CASSETRGLAVTDTQYF. Here the CDR3 DNA reads TGCGCCAGCAGTGAGACACGGGGACTAGCGGTCACAGATACGCAGTATTTT.

The count of this clone is one. This chain joins TRBV6-2 or TRBV6-3 and TRBJ2-7; D is ambiguous. V was pared by 6 bases and J by 2 bases, with 8 bases between. CDR3 size: 12 residues. Germline lookup yields CDR1 MNHEY and CDR2 SVGEGT. CDR3 region: CASRYPAYEQYF. The CDR3 nucleotides read TGTGCCAGCAGATACCCTGCCTACGAGCAGTACTTC.

The chain couples TRBV5-8 to TRBJ2-3, with 8 positions matching TRBD2. The germline V gene has CDR1 SGHTS and CDR2 YDEGEE. V lost 2 bases and J lost 1; bases outside the gene matches: 12. This CDR3 is built from 18 residues. The CDR3 reads CASSFGLALVSGTDTQYF. The CDR3 region has the DNA TGTGCCAGCAGCTTTGGACTAGCTCTGGTCTCTGGCACAGATACGCAGTATTTT.

The chain recombines TRBV4-1 with TRBJ1-2; D call uncertain. Trimming took off 4 bases at V and 4 bases at J, with 13 bases between the two ends. CDR1 is MGHRA, CDR2 YSYEKL, per germline. The CDR3 totals 14 residues. CDR3 in amino acids: CASSPLEGSYGYTF. The CDR3 bases are TGCGCCAGCAGCCCTCTGGAAGGGAGCTATGGCTACACCTTC.

The gene calls are TRBV9 and TRBJ2-2; no reliable D call. This CDR3 contains 17 residues. V lost 0 bases and J lost 4, with 16 bases in between. Germline values: CDR1 SGDLS, CDR2 YYNGEE. The CDR3 nucleotides read TGTGCCAGCAGCGTAGTATCTTGGAAGGGTATCACCGGGGAGCTGTTTTTT. Translating gives CASSVVSWKGITGELFF.

This clone was detected a few times. The chain couples TRBV10-1 to TRBJ2-2, with D perhaps TRBD1 (7 bases). V shed 7 bases and J shed 4 bases, with 16 bases lying between them. The germline V gene encodes CDR1 WNHNN and CDR2 SYGVQD (reference sequence). The CDR3 runs 15 residues. CDR3 coding DNA: TGCGCCAGCACCTCAGGGGGGACGGGCACCGGGGAGCTGTTTTTT. It translates to CASTSGGTGTGELFF.

The genes are TRBV13 and TRBJ2-7, with TRBD2 matching 15 bases. The germline gives CDR1 PRHDT, CDR2 FYEKMQ (reference sequence). CDR3 length: 16 amino acids. The trim removed 3 bases at V and 6 bases at J, leaving 6 bases unmatched. CDR3 amino acids: CASSFGTSGRWGEQYF. The DNA for the CDR3 is TGTGCCAGCAGCTTCGGGACTAGCGGGAGGTGGGGCGAGCAGTACTTC. The full variable domain, its missing parts supplied by reference TRBV13 and TRBJ2-7, is AAGVIQSPRHLIKEKRETATLKCYPIPRHDTVYWYQQGPGQDPQFLISFYEKMQSDKGSIPDRFSAQQFSDYHSELNMSSLELGDSALYFCASSFGTSGRWGEQYFGPGTRLTVT.

The V gene is TRBV28, the J gene TRBJ2-7; D unclear. The CDR3 runs 11 residues. CDR1 is MDHEN and CDR2 is SYDVKM in the germline V gene. The V end lost 5 bases, the J end lost 5 bases, and 7 bases lay between the germline ends. The CDR3 loop is CASSGTNEQYF. CDR3 bases: TGTGCCAGCAGTGGTACGAACGAGCAGTACTTC.

This chain uses TRBV11-2 with TRBJ2-7; the D is unclear. V lost 5 bases, J lost 4 bases, and 9 bases lay in between. Germline V CDR1 and CDR2: SGHAT, FQNNGV. The CDR3 has 12 amino acids. The CDR3 spells CASSDPSYEQYF. The CDR3 DNA reads as TGTGCCAGCAGCGACCCCTCGTACGAGCAGTACTTC.

This chain uses TRBV6-2 or TRBV6-3 with TRBJ1-2; D remains ambiguous. Germline V gives CDR1 MNHEY, CDR2 SVGEGT. The CDR3 length is 13 residues. Trimming left V 6 bases short and J 7 bases short, with 15 bases between. This CDR3 reads CASSPGRVGGYTF. CDR3 DNA: TGTGCCAGCAGCCCCGGCCGTGTTGGTGGCTACACCTTC.

This chain uses TRBV19 with TRBJ2-1; weak D call: TRBD2 (6 bases). This CDR3 is built from 17 residues. V lost 6 bases and J 0 bases, leaving 18 bases between the germline ends. Germline V gene lookup returns CDR1 LNHDA and CDR2 SQIVND (reference sequence). The chain's CDR3 is CASSLNKGLSSYNEQFF. CDR3 sequence (DNA): TGTGCCAGTAGCCTAAACAAGGGACTTAGCTCCTACAATGAGCAGTTCTTC.

V is TRBV4-2 and J is TRBJ2-7; 8 bases are a match to TRBD1. The CDR3 is 16 amino acids. From germline, CDR1 is LGHNA and CDR2 YNFKEQ. V lost 4 bases and J lost 7; bases outside the gene matches: 15. In DNA form, the CDR3 reads TGTGCCAGCAGCCGTATGATCTACCAGGGGGCGTGGGAGCAGTACTTC. Its protein product is CASSRMIYQGAWEQYF.

The DNA for the CDR3 is TGCAGCGTTGAAGAAGTCCGACAGGGGTCCTACGAGCAGTACTTC. Translating gives CSVEEVRQGSYEQYF. This chain uses TRBV29-1 with TRBJ2-7; 8 bases match TRBD1. The CDR3 covers 15 residues. Germline CDR1 is SQVTM and CDR2 is ANQGSEA. J lost 1 base, V lost 0 bases, and 5 bases had no gene match.

The chain links TRBV27 to TRBJ1-3, with D perhaps matching TRBD1 (5 bases). The CDR3 loop spans 14 amino acids. CDR1 is MNHEY, CDR2 SMNVEV, per germline (reference sequence). V was clipped by 3 bases and J by 4 bases, with 10 bases between them. The DNA for the CDR3 is TGTGCCAGCAGTTTGCGGGGGTTCGGAAACACCATATATTTT. As protein: CASSLRGFGNTIYF.

The J gene is TRBJ2-7, the V gene TRBV27; 12 bases map to TRBD2. This CDR3 region has 15 residues. Germline CDR1 MNHEY, CDR2 SMNVEV (reference sequence). V lost 2 bases and J lost 2; bases outside the gene matches: 1. CDR3 nucleotide sequence: TGTGCCAGCAGTTTACGGACTAGCGGGACCTACGAGCAGTACTTC. Protein sequence: CASSLRTSGTYEQYF.

The chain combines TRBV9 with TRBJ2-1; 10 positions match TRBD1. The CDR3 consists of 17 residues. V shed 0 bases, J shed 3 bases, and the junction held 6 bases outside the gene matches. Germline CDR1 and CDR2: SGDLS and YYNGEE. Here the CDR3 DNA reads TGTGCCAGCAGCGTAGTCGACAGGGGGCGCCTCTACAATGAGCAGTTCTTC. The encoded protein is CASSVVDRGRLYNEQFF.

The gene calls are TRBV18 and TRBJ2-6; D is ambiguous. Germline CDR1 KGHSH, CDR2 LQKENI. The CDR3 sequence is 16 residues long. V was clipped by 1 base and J by 0 bases, with 7 bases between them. The CDR3 loop is CASSPLPSSGANVLTF. The CDR3, as DNA: TGTGCCAGCTCACCACTACCGAGCTCTGGGGCCAACGTCCTGACTTTC.

J is TRBJ1-2 and V is TRBV27; D is unclear. V lost 2 bases to trimming and J lost 5 bases, with 15 bases between them. This CDR3 region has 15 residues. CDR1 and CDR2 from the germline V gene are MNHEY and SMNVEV (reference sequence). CDR3 sequence: CASSLRQSQGYGYTF. The CDR3 DNA reads as TGTGCCAGCAGTTTAAGGCAATCCCAAGGGTATGGCTACACCTTC.

V usage is TRBV6-5 and J usage is TRBJ1-2, with 10 nucleotides matching TRBD1. Per germline, CDR1 MNHEY and CDR2 SVGAGI. The CDR3 has 15 amino acids. V dropped 5 bases and J dropped 3; count of bases not matched to a gene: 6. CDR3 coding DNA: TGTGCCAGCAGTAGGGAGGACAGGGGGGACTATGGCTACACCTTC. Translating gives CASSREDRGDYGYTF.

This chain uses TRBV18 with TRBJ2-3; possibly TRBD2 for D (7 bases). The CDR3 extends over 14 amino acids. CDR1 is KGHSH, CDR2 LQKENI, per germline. Trimming took 4 bases from V and 1 from J, leaving 9 bases between them. Here the CDR3 reads CASSREGGTDTQYF. CDR3 DNA: TGTGCCAGCTCACGGGAGGGGGGCACAGATACGCAGTATTTT.